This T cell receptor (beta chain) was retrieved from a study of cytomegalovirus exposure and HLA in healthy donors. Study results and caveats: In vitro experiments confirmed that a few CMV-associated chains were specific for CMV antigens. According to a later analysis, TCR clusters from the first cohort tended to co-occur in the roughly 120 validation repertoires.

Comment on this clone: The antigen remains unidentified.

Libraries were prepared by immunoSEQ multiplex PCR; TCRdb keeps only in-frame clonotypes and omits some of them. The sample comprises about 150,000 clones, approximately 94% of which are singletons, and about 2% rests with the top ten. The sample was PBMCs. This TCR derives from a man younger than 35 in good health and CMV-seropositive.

The CDR3 here is CASSLEGQGRETQYF. CDR3 DNA: TGTGCCAGCAGTTTGGAGGGACAGGGGAGGGAGACCCAGTACTTC. This chain joins TRBV28 and TRBJ2-5; 10 bases line up with TRBD1. The CDR3 covers 15 residues. J lost 5 bases, V lost 3 bases, and 6 bases had no gene match. The germline CDR1 and CDR2 sequences are MDHEN and SYDVKM. The full variable domain, with the rest looked up from reference TRBV28 and TRBJ2-5, is DVKVTQSSRYLVKRTGEKVFLECVQDMDHENMFWYRQDPGLGLRLIYFSYDVKMKEKGDIPEGYSVSREKKERFSLILESASTNQTSMYLCASSLEGQGRETQYFGPGTRLLVL.